This T cell receptor (beta chain) was obtained from a study of blood T cell repertoires in COVID-19. J gave up 5 bases and V 3 bases, and 8 bases lay outside the gene matches. The germline gives CDR1 MRHNA, CDR2 SNTAGT. This CDR3 is built from 15 residues. Assay used: immunoSEQ multiplex PCR; TCRdb lists only in-frame clones, some missing. Among fewer than 45,000 clones, roughly 86% were seen once, and the ten largest hold roughly an eighth. The gene calls are TRBV6-4 and TRBJ2-3, with 7 nucleotides matching TRBD1. The sample taken for sequencing was peripheral blood. The TCR comes from a human donor in a cohort sampled during active COVID-19. CDR3 nucleotide sequence: TGTGCCAGCAGTGAGGGGACAGCTTTTGGAGATACGCAGTATTTT. This translates into CASSEGTAFGDTQYF.